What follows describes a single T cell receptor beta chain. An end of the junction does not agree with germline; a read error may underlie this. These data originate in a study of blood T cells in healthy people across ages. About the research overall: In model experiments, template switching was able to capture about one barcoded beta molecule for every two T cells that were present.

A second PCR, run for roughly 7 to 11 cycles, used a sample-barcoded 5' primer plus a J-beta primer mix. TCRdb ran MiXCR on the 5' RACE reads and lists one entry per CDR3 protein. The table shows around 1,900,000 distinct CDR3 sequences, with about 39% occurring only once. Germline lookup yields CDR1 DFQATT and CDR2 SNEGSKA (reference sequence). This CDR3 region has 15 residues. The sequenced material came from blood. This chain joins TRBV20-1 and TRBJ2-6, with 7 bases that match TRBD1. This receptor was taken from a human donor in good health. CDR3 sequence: CSARDRQKGANVRTF. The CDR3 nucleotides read TGCAGTGCTAGGGACAGGCAGAAAGGGGCCAACGTCCGGACTTTC.